These 23 T cell receptor beta chains originate from one sample sequenced in a study of T cells after yellow fever vaccination. TCRdb reprocessed the 5' RACE reads with MiXCR, giving one entry per CDR3 protein. The table lists 200,000 to 300,000 distinct CDR3 sequences, about an eighth of them singletons. Source: CD4+ T cells sorted from PBMCs, taken 45 days after the yellow fever booster vaccination. The receptor source for this set is a man aged 25-45 years who received the YFV17D yellow fever vaccine.

This clonotype was counted only a few times. This sequence joins TRBV29-1 and TRBJ2-7, with 10 bases identical to TRBD2. The CDR3 has 13 amino acids. Germline trimming cut 8 bases from V and 6 bases from J; bases unmatched to any gene: 10. Looked up from germline, CDR1 is SQVTM and CDR2 is ANQGSEA. CDR3 sequence reads: CSIRTSGPGEQYF. The DNA of the CDR3 is TGCAGCATTCGGACTAGCGGACCTGGCGAGCAGTACTTC.

The genes are TRBV7-9 and TRBJ1-1, with D possibly matching TRBD1 (5 bases). The germline V gene has CDR1 SEHNR and CDR2 FQNEAQ (reference sequence). The CDR3 covers 14 residues. Trimming took 5 bases from V and 1 from J, leaving 11 bases between them. Written as DNA, the CDR3 is TGTGCCAGCAGCCACGGACATCCGAACACTGAAGCTTTCTTT. Translated, it gives CASSHGHPNTEAFF.

The chain couples TRBV12-3 or TRBV12-4 to TRBJ2-1, with 10 bases matching TRBD2. Losses at the gene ends were 11 bases for V and 4 bases for J; bases not matched to a gene: 8. This CDR3 is 14 amino acids long. CDR3 coding DNA: TGTGCCTCCCGGGGACTAGCGAATTACAATGAGCAGTTCTTC. Protein product: CASRGLANYNEQFF.

The V and J genes are TRBV6-2 or TRBV6-3 and TRBJ2-7, with 7 positions matching TRBD2. The CDR3 sequence is 13 residues long. The ends lost 9 bases at V and 2 bases at J; junction bases unmatched: 7. Germline-derived CDR1 and CDR2 are MNHEY and SVGEGT. CDR3 loop: CASTLATPYEQYF. The CDR3 DNA reads TGTGCCAGTACACTAGCGACTCCCTACGAGCAGTACTTC.

The genes are TRBV5-5 and TRBJ2-3; TRBD2 is a possible D gene (5 bases). Germline V gene sequence: CDR1 SGHKS, CDR2 YYEKEE (reference sequence). The CDR3 is made up of 14 amino acids. Trimming shortened V by 6 bases and J by 2 bases, and 13 bases separated the two germline ends. The CDR3 is CASTQAGVTDTQYF. The CDR3, as DNA: TGTGCCAGCACCCAGGCCGGGGTCACAGATACGCAGTATTTT.

The chain is built from TRBV29-1 and TRBJ2-5; the D is unclear. Germline V gene data show CDR1 as SQVTM and CDR2 as ANQGSEA. The ends were cut back, 6 bases at V and 4 bases at J, with 15 bases in the middle. CDR3 length: 13 amino acids. DNA of the CDR3: TGCAGCGTCCTGGGCCATGCCGCAGAGACCCAGTACTTC. This sequence encodes CSVLGHAAETQYF.

This clonotype was observed a handful of times. The DNA for the CDR3 is TGTGCCAGCAGCCCGGACAGGGACGGGCACGGGGAGCTGTTTTTT. Its protein product is CASSPDRDGHGELFF. The rearrangement uses TRBV7-3 and TRBJ2-2; 8 nucleotides match TRBD1. Germline values: CDR1 SGHTA, CDR2 FQGTGA. The CDR3 has 15 amino acids. V shed 5 bases and J 7 bases; nucleotides not matched to a gene: 9.

V is TRBV5-1 and J is TRBJ2-7; 7 bases agree with TRBD1. CDR3 size: 14 residues. The trim removed 4 bases at V and 2 bases at J, leaving 6 bases unmatched. In germline, CDR1 is SGHRS, CDR2 YFSETQ. CDR3 nucleotides: TGCGCCAGCAGCAATCGACAGGGTCCCTACGAGCAGTACTTC. This gives the protein CASSNRQGPYEQYF. Full variable domain (rest looked up from reference TRBV5-1 and TRBJ2-7): KAGVTQTPRYLIKTRGQQVTLSCSPISGHRSVSWYQQTPGQGLQFLFEYFSETQRNKGNFPGRFSGRQFSNSRSEMNVSTLELGDSALYLCASSNRQGPYEQYFGPGTRLTVT.

This clonotype was detected only a few times. The rearrangement uses TRBV7-2 and TRBJ2-1, with 7 bases fitting TRBD2. The V and J ends lost 5 bases and 8 bases, in that order; junction bases with no gene match: 12. Per germline, CDR1 SGHTA and CDR2 FQGNSA. This CDR3 contains 15 residues. The CDR3 DNA follows: TGTGCCAGCAGCCCTAGCCGAGAGCGGGACTATGAGCAGTTCTTC. Protein: CASSPSRERDYEQFF.

The CDR3 DNA reads as TGTGCCAGCAGCCAAGATCGCGTTCCCAATGAGCAGTTCTTC. Its protein product is CASSQDRVPNEQFF. The chain has TRBV4-2 and TRBJ2-1; unclear D gene. The length of the CDR3 is 14 residues. The V and J ends lost 0 bases and 6 bases respectively, with 9 bases between them. Per germline, CDR1 LGHNA and CDR2 YNFKEQ.

The table lists this clonotype with many counts. The genes are TRBV20-1 and TRBJ2-5, with TRBD2 identical over 9 bases. Germline V gene data show CDR1 as DFQATT and CDR2 as SNEGSKA (reference sequence). This CDR3 is built from 15 residues. The CDR3 protein is CSATRSGRKEETQYF. The CDR3 DNA sequence: TGCAGCGCCACAAGAAGCGGGAGGAAAGAAGAGACCCAGTACTTC.

This clonotype was seen a handful of times. V and J are TRBV12-5 and TRBJ1-3; D not certain. Germline assignment: CDR1 LGHNT and CDR2 FRNRAP. Between the trimmed V and J ends, which lost 1 base and 7 bases, there was a span of 11 bases. This CDR3 comprises 14 residues. CDR3 coding DNA: TGTGCTAGTGGTTTGGCCGAGACCGGGAACACCATATATTTT. Translated, it gives CASGLAETGNTIYF.

This clonotype was seen only a few times. The chain couples TRBV5-5 to TRBJ1-1; D perhaps matches TRBD1 (5 bases). Trimming took 3 bases from V and 1 from J, leaving 13 bases between them. The germline V gene has CDR1 SGHKS and CDR2 YYEKEE (reference sequence). This CDR3 contains 15 residues. The CDR3 DNA reads as TGTGCCAGCAGCTCCTGGAGGGGTGAGAACACTGAAGCTTTCTTT. It specifies CASSSWRGENTEAFF. Based on the CDR3 plus reference TRBV5-5 and TRBJ1-1, the full variable domain is DAGVTQSPTHLIKTRGQQVTLRCSPISGHKSVSWYQQVLGQGPQFIFQYYEKEERGRGNFPDRFSARQFPNYSSELNVNALLLGDSALYLCASSSWRGENTEAFFGQGTRLTVV.

This clonotype has a handful of counts. The gene calls are TRBV7-9 and TRBJ1-2; a weak D match, TRBD1 (5 bases). Per the germline V gene, CDR1 is SEHNR and CDR2 is FQNEAQ (reference sequence). V lost 0 bases, J lost 4 bases, and 6 bases lay in between. CDR3 length equals 13 residues. CDR3 sequence reads: CASSLAGTYGYTF. CDR3 bases: TGTGCCAGCAGCTTAGCAGGGACCTATGGCTACACCTTC.

The rearrangement joins TRBV20-1 to TRBJ2-4, with D perhaps TRBD1 or TRBD2 (5 bases each). Trimming shortened V by 3 bases and J by 8 bases, and 17 bases separated the two germline ends. CDR1 DFQATT and CDR2 SNEGSKA come from the germline V gene (reference sequence). CDR3 size: 14 residues. For the CDR3, the DNA is TGCAGTGCTAGGAGGGGTCCGGGCGGAGACATTCAGTACTTC. It specifies CSARRGPGGDIQYF.

This clonotype has just a few counts. The CDR3 here is CASSLIERGREQFF. The DNA for the CDR3 is TGTGCCAGCAGCCTAATAGAGAGGGGGCGGGAGCAGTTCTTC. The chain joins TRBV7-6 to TRBJ2-1; 7 bases are a match to TRBD1. The trim removed 5 bases at V and 10 bases at J, leaving 11 bases unmatched. The CDR3 runs 14 residues. Germline assignment: CDR1 SGHVS and CDR2 FNYEAQ.

Only a few counts were recorded for this clonotype. The V and J genes are TRBV12-3 or TRBV12-4 and TRBJ2-3; D is unclear. Trimming removed 3 bases at V and 1 base at J, with 8 bases between. This CDR3 contains 14 residues. CDR3 amino acids: CASSLGERTDTQYF. The CDR3 nucleotides are TGTGCCAGCAGTTTGGGCGAGCGCACAGATACGCAGTATTTT.

The chain couples TRBV7-2 to TRBJ1-4; TRBD1 agrees at 8 bases. The CDR3 extends over 14 amino acids. Germline trimming cut 8 bases from V and 7 bases from J; bases unmatched to any gene: 9. Germline V gene lookup returns CDR1 SGHTA and CDR2 FQGNSA. The CDR3 region is CASASGGNGEKLFF. CDR3 coding DNA: TGTGCCAGCGCATCAGGGGGCAATGGTGAAAAACTGTTTTTT.

The chain carries TRBV7-8 and TRBJ2-7; 7 nucleotides align to TRBD2. Germline V gene sequence: CDR1 SGHVS, CDR2 FQNEAQ. The CDR3 is 16 amino acids. V was clipped by 2 bases and J by 0 bases; unmatched bases: 7. The CDR3 sequence is CASSLRPGLSSYEQYF. CDR3 in DNA: TGTGCCAGCAGCTTAAGACCGGGACTATCCTCCTACGAGCAGTACTTC.

The rearrangement links TRBV18 to TRBJ2-7, with 10 bases fitting TRBD2. This CDR3 is 16 amino acids long. Losses at the gene ends were 1 base for V and 6 bases for J; bases not matched to a gene: 9. From germline, CDR1 is KGHSH and CDR2 LQKENI. The CDR3 sequence is CASSPRASGRNGEQYF. The CDR3 nucleotides read TGTGCCAGCTCACCACGAGCTAGCGGGAGAAACGGCGAGCAGTACTTC. Combining the CDR3 with reference TRBV18 and TRBJ2-7 gives the whole variable domain NAGVMQNPRHLVRRRGQEARLRCSPMKGHSHVYWYRQLPEEGLKFMVYLQKENIIDESGMPKERFSAEFPKEGPSILRIQQVVRGDSAAYFCASSPRASGRNGEQYFGPGTRLTVT.

Notes on this clonotype: A much bigger clone sits one base away, suggesting this may be a read error. This CDR3 is missing its conserved last phenylalanine or tryptophan, likely due to a read error. This chain uses TRBV4-2 with TRBJ2-1; TRBD2 aligns across 9 bases. Trimming cost V 0 bases and J 3 bases; bases outside gene matches: 3. Germline values: CDR1 LGHNA, CDR2 YNFKEQ. The CDR3 totals 16 residues. CDR3 DNA: TGTGCCAGCAGCCAAGACCTAGCGGGGAACTACAATGAGCAGTTCTTA. The encoded protein is CASSQDLAGNYNEQFL.

This clonotype was seen more than once but under ten times. A junction end diverges from the germline sequence, so it may reflect a read error. This sequence joins TRBV14 and TRBJ2-7; perhaps D is TRBD1 or TRBD2 (5 bases each). Looked up from germline, CDR1 is SGHDN and CDR2 is FVKESK. The CDR3 has 13 amino acids. The CDR3 here is CASSPGAGDRANF. The DNA for the CDR3 is TGTGCCAGCAGCCCCGGGGCAGGTGACCGCGCGAACTTC.

The rearrangement uses TRBV5-6 and TRBJ2-3; 7 nucleotides match TRBD1. The ends lost 3 bases at V and 0 bases at J; junction bases unmatched: 1. This CDR3 region has 14 residues. Germline V gene sequence: CDR1 SGHDT, CDR2 YYEEEE. In nucleotides, the CDR3 is TGTGCCAGCAGCTGGGACAGAAGCACAGATACGCAGTATTTT. Its translation: CASSWDRSTDTQYF. Filled out from reference TRBV5-6 and TRBJ2-3, the complete variable domain reads DAGVTQSPTHLIKTRGQQVTLRCSPKSGHDTVSWYQQALGQGPQFIFQYYEEEERQRGNFPDRFSGHQFPNYSSELNVNALLLGDSALYLCASSWDRSTDTQYFGPGTRLTVL.